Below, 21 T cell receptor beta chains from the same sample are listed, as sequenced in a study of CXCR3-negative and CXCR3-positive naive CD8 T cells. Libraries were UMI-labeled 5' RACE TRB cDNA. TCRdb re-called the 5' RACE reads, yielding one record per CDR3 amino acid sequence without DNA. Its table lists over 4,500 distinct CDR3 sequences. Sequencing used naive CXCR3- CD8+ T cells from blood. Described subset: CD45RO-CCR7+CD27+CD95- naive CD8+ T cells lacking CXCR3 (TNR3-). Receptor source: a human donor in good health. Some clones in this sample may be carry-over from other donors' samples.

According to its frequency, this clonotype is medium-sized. The CDR3 sequence is CASSSLGTSGSPPYEQYF. This rearrangement joins TRBV7-2 to TRBJ2-7; TCRdb gives TRBD2 as the D gene, but with no DNA this cannot be confirmed. The CDR3 length is 18 residues. CDR1 and CDR2 from the germline V gene are SGHTA and FQGNSA.

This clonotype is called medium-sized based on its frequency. The CDR3 reads CASSFTTGGYEQYF. The chain recombines TRBV5-1 with TRBJ2-7; TCRdb lists TRBD1, though no DNA is available to test this call. Germline V gene sequence: CDR1 SGHRS, CDR2 YFSETQ. This CDR3 spans 14 amino acids.

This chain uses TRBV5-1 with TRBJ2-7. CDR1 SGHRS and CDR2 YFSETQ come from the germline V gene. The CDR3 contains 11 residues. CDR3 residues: CASSSSYEQYF.

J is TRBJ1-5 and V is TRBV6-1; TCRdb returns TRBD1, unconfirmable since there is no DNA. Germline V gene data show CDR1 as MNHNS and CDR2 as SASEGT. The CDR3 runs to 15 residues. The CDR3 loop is CASRTRTGANQPQHF.

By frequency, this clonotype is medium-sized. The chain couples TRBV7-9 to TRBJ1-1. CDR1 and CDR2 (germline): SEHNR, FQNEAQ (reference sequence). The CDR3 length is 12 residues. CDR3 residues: CASSLSEFEAFF. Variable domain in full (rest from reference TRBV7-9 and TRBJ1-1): DTGVSQNPRHKITKRGQNVTFRCDPISEHNRLYWYRQTLGQGPEFLTYFQNEAQLEKSRLLSDRFSAERPKGSFSTLEIQRTEQGDSAMYLCASSLSEFEAFFGQGTRLTVV.

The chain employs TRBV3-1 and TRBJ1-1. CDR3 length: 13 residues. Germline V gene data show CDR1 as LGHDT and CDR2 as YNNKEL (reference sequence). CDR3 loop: CASSPGTQGKAFF.

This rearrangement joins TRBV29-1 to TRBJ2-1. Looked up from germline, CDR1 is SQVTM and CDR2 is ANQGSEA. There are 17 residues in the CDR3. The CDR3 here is CSVEGLMERTAYNEQFF.

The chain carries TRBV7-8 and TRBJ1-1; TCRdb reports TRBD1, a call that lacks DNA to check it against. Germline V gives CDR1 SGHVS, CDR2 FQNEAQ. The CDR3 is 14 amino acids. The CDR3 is CASRSDSSHTEAFF.

The CDR3 is CASSRDGGALSNEQFF. The gene calls are TRBV6-2 or TRBV6-3 and TRBJ2-1; TCRdb's D gene call, TRBD1, goes unchecked for lack of DNA. Germline loops: CDR1 MNHEY, CDR2 SVGEGT. This CDR3 comprises 16 residues.

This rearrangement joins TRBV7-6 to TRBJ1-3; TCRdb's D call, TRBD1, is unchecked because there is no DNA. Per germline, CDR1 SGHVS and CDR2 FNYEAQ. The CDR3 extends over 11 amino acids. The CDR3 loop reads CASSLTGSIYF.

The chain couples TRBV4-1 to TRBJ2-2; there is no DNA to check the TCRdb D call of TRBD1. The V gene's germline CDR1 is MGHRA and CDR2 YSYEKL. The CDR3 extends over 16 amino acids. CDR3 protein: CASSHAAGAGTGELFF.

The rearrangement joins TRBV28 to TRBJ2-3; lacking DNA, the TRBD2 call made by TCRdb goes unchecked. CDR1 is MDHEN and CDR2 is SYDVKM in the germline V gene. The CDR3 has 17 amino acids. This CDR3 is CASSSRTSGIFTDTQYF. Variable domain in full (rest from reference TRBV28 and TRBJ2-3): DVKVTQSSRYLVKRTGEKVFLECVQDMDHENMFWYRQDPGLGLRLIYFSYDVKMKEKGDIPEGYSVSREKKERFSLILESASTNQTSMYLCASSSRTSGIFTDTQYFGPGTRLTVL.

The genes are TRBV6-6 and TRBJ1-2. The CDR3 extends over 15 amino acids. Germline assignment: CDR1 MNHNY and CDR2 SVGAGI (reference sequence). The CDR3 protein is CASRPNRALNYGYTF.

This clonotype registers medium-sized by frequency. The CDR3 sequence is CASSVSRGWDEKLFF. This sequence joins TRBV2 and TRBJ1-4; checking the TCRdb D call of TRBD1 is not possible without DNA. Germline CDR1 reads SNHLY; CDR2 reads FYNNEI. This CDR3 comprises 15 residues. Filled out from reference TRBV2 and TRBJ1-4, the complete variable domain reads EPEVTQTPSHQVTQMGQEVILRCVPISNHLYFYWYRQILGQKVEFLVSFYNNEISEKSEIFDDQFSVERPDGSNFTLKIRSTKLEDSAMYFCASSVSRGWDEKLFFGSGTQLSVL.

CDR3: CASSQPGGLYGYTF. The rearrangement links TRBV28 to TRBJ1-2; TCRdb returns TRBD1, unconfirmable since there is no DNA. This CDR3 region has 14 residues. The germline V gene has CDR1 MDHEN and CDR2 SYDVKM.

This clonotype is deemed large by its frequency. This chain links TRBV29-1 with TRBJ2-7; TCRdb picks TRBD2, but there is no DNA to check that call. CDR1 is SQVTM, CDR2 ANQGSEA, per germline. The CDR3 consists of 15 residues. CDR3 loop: CSVEEVAGPPYEQYF.

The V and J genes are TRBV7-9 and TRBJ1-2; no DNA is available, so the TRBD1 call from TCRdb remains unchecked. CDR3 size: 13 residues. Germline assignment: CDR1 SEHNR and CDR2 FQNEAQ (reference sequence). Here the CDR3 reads CASSYYRGDGYTF. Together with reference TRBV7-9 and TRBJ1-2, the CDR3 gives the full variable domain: DTGVSQNPRHKITKRGQNVTFRCDPISEHNRLYWYRQTLGQGPEFLTYFQNEAQLEKSRLLSDRFSAERPKGSFSTLEIQRTEQGDSAMYLCASSYYRGDGYTFGSGTRLTVV.

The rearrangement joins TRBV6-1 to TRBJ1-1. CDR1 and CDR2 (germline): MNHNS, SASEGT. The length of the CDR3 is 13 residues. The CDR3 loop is CASSEGPGLEAFF.

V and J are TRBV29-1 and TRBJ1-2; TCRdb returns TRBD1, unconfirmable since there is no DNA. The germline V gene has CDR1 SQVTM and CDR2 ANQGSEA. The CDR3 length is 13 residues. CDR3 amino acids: CSARLTGLDGYTF.

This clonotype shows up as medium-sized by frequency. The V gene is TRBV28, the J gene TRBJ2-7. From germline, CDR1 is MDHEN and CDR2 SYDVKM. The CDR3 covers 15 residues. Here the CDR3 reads CASSSERVSAYEQYF.

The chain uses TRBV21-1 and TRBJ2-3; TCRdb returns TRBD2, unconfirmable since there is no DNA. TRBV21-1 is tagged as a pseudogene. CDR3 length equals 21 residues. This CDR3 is CASSKALVEFGLAESTDTQYF.